The T cell receptor beta chain described here comes from a study of blood T cell repertoires in COVID-19. Trimming took 4 bases from V and 4 from J, leaving 8 bases between them. The CDR3 length is 13 residues. The germline V gene has CDR1 SGHNT and CDR2 YYREEE (reference sequence). This clone was counted a few times. The sample holds other DNA sequences that translate to the same CDR3. Seattle-derived patients entered the study during active infection and were followed longitudinally. In the original workflow: The authors estimated nucleated cell counts from reference gene primer amplification. The assay was immunoSEQ multiplex PCR, and TCRdb's table has in-frame clones only and misses some. V, J and clone size are taken as reported in that table, and D and trimming were inferred from the DNA itself. The sample lists fewer than 650,000 clones, approximately 91% seen once, with around 8% in the top ten.

The chain uses TRBV5-4 and TRBJ1-4, with a weak D call TRBD1 (6 bases). This clonotype originated in a woman aged 45-60 years with COVID-19, enrolled during active disease. The material sequenced was peripheral blood. The CDR3 spells CASSLQGNEKLFF. The CDR3 DNA sequence: TGTGCCAGCAGCCTACAGGGTAATGAAAAACTGTTTTTT.